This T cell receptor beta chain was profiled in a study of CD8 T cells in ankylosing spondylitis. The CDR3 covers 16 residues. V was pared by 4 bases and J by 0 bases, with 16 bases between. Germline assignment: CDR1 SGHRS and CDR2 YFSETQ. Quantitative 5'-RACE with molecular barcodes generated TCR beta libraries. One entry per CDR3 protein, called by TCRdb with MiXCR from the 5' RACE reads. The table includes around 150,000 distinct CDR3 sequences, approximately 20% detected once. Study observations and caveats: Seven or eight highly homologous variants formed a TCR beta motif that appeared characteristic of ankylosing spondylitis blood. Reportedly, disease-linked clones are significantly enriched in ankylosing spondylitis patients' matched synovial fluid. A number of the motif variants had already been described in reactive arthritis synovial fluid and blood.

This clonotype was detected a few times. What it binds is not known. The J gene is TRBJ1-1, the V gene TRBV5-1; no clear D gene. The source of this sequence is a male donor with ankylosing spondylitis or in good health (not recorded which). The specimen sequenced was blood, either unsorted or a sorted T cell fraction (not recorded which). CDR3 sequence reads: CASSLEVFSLNTEAFF. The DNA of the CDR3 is TGCGCCAGCAGCCTGGAGGTATTTTCCTTGAACACTGAAGCTTTCTTT.